Listed below are T cell receptor beta chains from one sample, sequenced in a study of cytomegalovirus exposure and HLA in healthy donors. The data were produced by immunoSEQ multiplex PCR, yet TCRdb's version contains in-frame clones alone and is incomplete. The sample shows about 130,000 clones, roughly 70% of them seen only once. Material: PBMCs. These receptors all come from a man in his fifties or sixties in good health and CMV-seropositive. CDR3s include the opening cysteine and the closing phenylalanine or tryptophan. A D gene is named only where the DNA matches it firmly. A row's size may be missing; if present it is once, few, many or a size class.

size: -
D: TRBD1
V: TRBV5-1
J: TRBJ2-2
CDR3: CASSLVQGAGELFF
DNA: TGCGCCAGCAGCTTGGTACAGGGGGCCGGGGAGCTGTTTTTT

size: -
D: TRBD1
V: TRBV11-2
J: TRBJ2-7
CDR3: CASVTGLDEQYF
DNA: TGTGCCAGTGTGACAGGGTTGGACGAGCAGTACTTC

size: few
D: -
V: TRBV7-8
J: TRBJ1-1
CDR3: CASSLKHKNTEAFF
DNA: TGTGCCAGCAGCTTAAAACACAAGAACACTGAAGCTTTCTTT

size: -
D: TRBD1
V: TRBV19
J: TRBJ1-3
CDR3: CATSDRSSSGNTIYF
DNA: TGTGCCACTTCGGACAGGTCGAGCTCTGGAAACACCATATATTTT

size: -
D: TRBD2
V: TRBV28
J: TRBJ2-2
CDR3: CASSSPGLARAGELFF
DNA: TGTGCCAGCAGTTCACCGGGACTAGCCCGCGCCGGGGAGCTGTTTTTT

size: -
D: TRBD2
V: TRBV6-5
J: TRBJ2-3
CDR3: CASSSSSGGGGTQYF
DNA: TGTGCCAGCAGTTCTTCCAGCGGGGGGGGCGGTACGCAGTATTTT

size: -
D: TRBD2
V: TRBV7-3
J: TRBJ2-5
CDR3: CASSSGLAGAGETQYF
DNA: TGTGCCAGCAGCTCGGGACTAGCGGGAGCTGGAGAGACCCAGTACTTC

size: few
D: -
V: TRBV6-5
J: TRBJ1-6
CDR3: CASKRELPNSPLHF
DNA: TGTGCCAGCAAAAGGGAGCTTCCTAATTCACCCCTCCACTTT

size: -
D: -
V: TRBV5-6
J: TRBJ1-1
CDR3: CASSQIGGTEAFF
DNA: TGTGCCAGCAGCCAAATAGGGGGCACTGAAGCTTTCTTT

size: few
D: TRBD2
V: TRBV2
J: TRBJ2-1
CDR3: CASTPRSGGVNNEQFF
DNA: TGTGCCAGCACCCCCCGGAGCGGGGGGGTCAACAATGAGCAGTTCTTC

size: -
D: TRBD1
V: TRBV7-2
J: TRBJ1-2
CDR3: CASSFRQGVSGYTF
DNA: TGTGCCAGCAGCTTTAGACAGGGGGTCTCTGGCTACACCTTC

size: -
D: -
V: TRBV6-5
J: TRBJ1-3
CDR3: CASRQLSGNTIYF
DNA: TGTGCCAGTCGACAGCTCTCTGGAAACACCATATATTTT

size: -
D: TRBD1
V: TRBV7-8
J: TRBJ2-2
CDR3: CASSLQGAKNTGELFF
DNA: TGTGCCAGCAGCTTACAGGGGGCGAAGAACACCGGGGAGCTGTTTTTT

size: -
D: TRBD1
V: TRBV6-5
J: TRBJ1-1
CDR3: CASRDRMNTEAFF
DNA: TGTGCCAGCAGGGACAGGATGAACACTGAAGCTTTCTTT

size: -
D: TRBD1
V: TRBV5-4
J: TRBJ1-1
CDR3: CASSLAGDRVFTEAFF
DNA: TGTGCCAGCAGCTTGGCCGGGGACAGGGTTTTCACTGAAGCTTTCTTT

size: -
D: -
V: TRBV27
J: TRBJ1-2
CDR3: CASRNTGNYGYTF
DNA: TGTGCCAGCCGAAATACAGGGAACTATGGCTACACCTTC

size: once
D: -
V: TRBV6-5
J: TRBJ1-3
CDR3: CAAWGPLGSGNTIYF
DNA: TGTGCCGCATGGGGGCCCCTTGGGTCTGGAAACACCATATATTTT

size: once
D: -
V: TRBV2
J: TRBJ2-2
CDR3: CASSERASAGELFF
DNA: TGTGCCAGCAGTGAGAGAGCCTCCGCCGGGGAGCTGTTTTTT

size: -
D: -
V: TRBV18
J: TRBJ1-5
CDR3: CASSRGEEQPQHF
DNA: TGTGCCAGCTCACGGGGGGAGGAACAGCCCCAGCATTTT

size: -
D: -
V: TRBV5-6
J: TRBJ2-7
CDR3: CASSLGTPYEQYF
DNA: TGTGCCAGCAGCTTGGGGACACCCTACGAGCAGTACTTC

size: -
D: -
V: TRBV2
J: TRBJ2-7
CDR3: CASSEALRAIGYEQYF
DNA: TGTGCCAGCAGTGAAGCGCTTCGAGCGATTGGGTACGAGCAGTACTTC

size: -
D: -
V: TRBV11-3
J: TRBJ2-1
CDR3: CASSPGGLTNEQFF
DNA: TGTGCCAGCAGCCCAGGGGGACTCACCAATGAGCAGTTCTTC

size: -
D: -
V: TRBV9
J: TRBJ1-2
CDR3: CASSPEGTHPVGGYTF
DNA: TGTGCCAGCAGCCCAGAGGGGACACACCCGGTGGGTGGCTACACCTTC

size: -
D: -
V: TRBV7-9
J: TRBJ1-4
CDR3: CASSPSNLANEKLFF
DNA: TGTGCCAGCAGCCCATCCAACTTGGCTAATGAAAAACTGTTTTTT

size: -
D: -
V: TRBV7-9
J: TRBJ1-4
CDR3: CASSSRQLNIQKLFF
DNA: TGTGCCAGCAGCTCCAGACAGCTGAATATACAAAAACTGTTTTTT

size: -
D: -
V: TRBV10-2
J: TRBJ1-1
CDR3: CASRRQENTEAFF
DNA: TGCGCCAGCAGACGACAGGAGAACACTGAAGCTTTCTTT

size: -
D: -
V: TRBV27
J: TRBJ1-5
CDR3: CASRITGGGNQPQHF
DNA: TGTGCCAGCAGAATTACGGGGGGTGGGAATCAGCCCCAGCATTTT

size: few
D: -
V: TRBV10-3
J: TRBJ2-6
CDR3: CASRPGEGANVLTF
DNA: TGTGCCAGCCGACCGGGGGAAGGGGCCAACGTCCTGACTTTC

size: -
D: TRBD2
V: TRBV4-3
J: TRBJ2-2
CDR3: CASSQLIAGGPGELFF
DNA: TGCGCCAGCAGCCAACTTATAGCGGGAGGACCCGGGGAGCTGTTTTTT

size: -
D: -
V: TRBV11-2
J: TRBJ1-2
CDR3: CASSFEANYGYTF
DNA: TGTGCCAGCAGCTTTGAGGCGAACTATGGCTACACCTTC

size: few
D: TRBD1
V: TRBV7-9
J: TRBJ1-2
CDR3: CASSHPDRRAGGYTF
DNA: TGTGCCAGCAGCCACCCGGACAGGCGGGCTGGTGGCTACACCTTC

size: few
D: TRBD1
V: TRBV27
J: TRBJ2-7
CDR3: CASSLQRTGDYEQYF
DNA: TGTGCCAGCAGTTTACAGAGGACAGGGGACTACGAGCAGTACTTC

size: -
D: -
V: TRBV4-2
J: TRBJ1-4
CDR3: CASTRTVTNEKLFF
DNA: TGTGCCAGCACCCGGACAGTCACTAATGAAAAACTGTTTTTT

size: -
D: TRBD1
V: TRBV18
J: TRBJ1-6
CDR3: CASARDRKNSPLHF
DNA: TGTGCCAGCGCCCGGGACAGAAAAAATTCACCCCTCCACTTT

size: -
D: TRBD1
V: TRBV11-2
J: TRBJ2-5
CDR3: CASSLATGGETQYF
DNA: TGTGCCAGCAGCTTGGCCACAGGGGGAGAGACCCAGTACTTC

size: -
D: -
V: TRBV20-1
J: TRBJ1-1
CDR3: CSAKRDTEAFF
DNA: TGCAGTGCGAAACGAGACACTGAAGCTTTCTTT

size: -
D: TRBD2
V: TRBV2
J: TRBJ2-5
CDR3: CASRATSSGVGETQYF
DNA: TGTGCCAGCAGAGCCACCTCTAGCGGGGTGGGAGAGACCCAGTACTTC

size: -
D: -
V: TRBV9
J: TRBJ1-2
CDR3: CASSVESRGNLRDYGYTF
DNA: TGTGCCAGCAGCGTAGAATCCAGGGGCAACTTACGGGACTATGGCTACACCTTC

size: -
D: -
V: TRBV5-5
J: TRBJ2-2
CDR3: CASSPQSRVNTGELFF
DNA: TGTGCCAGCAGCCCCCAGTCCAGGGTGAACACCGGGGAGCTGTTTTTT

size: few
D: -
V: TRBV6-6
J: TRBJ2-2
CDR3: CASSTGTSTGELFF
DNA: TGTGCCAGCAGTACCGGGACAAGCACCGGGGAGCTGTTTTTT

size: -
D: TRBD1
V: TRBV9
J: TRBJ2-3
CDR3: CASSAIQGVTDTQYF
DNA: TGTGCCAGCAGCGCGATTCAGGGGGTTACGGATACGCAGTATTTT

size: -
D: -
V: TRBV11-2
J: TRBJ2-1
CDR3: CASSYDGVNEQFF
DNA: TGTGCCAGCAGCTACGACGGGGTTAATGAGCAGTTCTTC

size: -
D: TRBD2
V: TRBV5-4
J: TRBJ2-1
CDR3: CASSSGTTRSYNEQFF
DNA: TGTGCCAGCAGCTCCGGGACTACTCGCTCCTACAATGAGCAGTTCTTC

size: -
D: TRBD2
V: TRBV11-3
J: TRBJ2-5
CDR3: CASSLQLGGKTQYF
DNA: TGTGCCAGCAGCCTTCAGTTGGGGGGGAAGACCCAGTACTTC

size: -
D: -
V: TRBV19
J: TRBJ1-1
CDR3: CASSIDPSGNTEAFF
DNA: TGTGCCAGTAGTATAGATCCAAGCGGGAACACTGAAGCTTTCTTT

size: -
D: TRBD1
V: TRBV4-2
J: TRBJ1-4
CDR3: CASSQGGQLGEKLFF
DNA: TGTGCCAGCAGCCAAGGGGGACAGTTAGGTGAAAAACTGTTTTTT

size: -
D: TRBD1
V: TRBV4-1
J: TRBJ2-7
CDR3: CASSHDRGPYEQYF
DNA: TGCGCCAGCAGCCACGACAGGGGGCCCTACGAGCAGTACTTC

size: -
D: -
V: TRBV10-2
J: TRBJ1-3
CDR3: CASSGGRGSSGNTIYF
DNA: TGCGCCAGCAGTGGGGGGCGGGGGAGCTCTGGAAACACCATATATTTT

size: few
D: -
V: TRBV14
J: TRBJ2-7
CDR3: CASSYRQVGYEQYF
DNA: TGTGCCAGCAGCTATCGACAGGTTGGTTACGAGCAGTACTTC

size: -
D: -
V: TRBV13
J: TRBJ2-2
CDR3: CASSQNPAGELFF
DNA: TGTGCCAGCAGTCAAAACCCAGCCGGGGAGCTGTTTTTT

size: once
D: -
V: TRBV7-9
J: TRBJ1-4
CDR3: CSSSTRQTTNEKLFF
DNA: TGTTCCAGCAGCACAAGACAAACAACTAATGAAAAACTGTTTTTT

size: -
D: TRBD2
V: TRBV6-1
J: TRBJ2-7
CDR3: CASRVRLAGGGEQYF
DNA: TGTGCCAGCAGGGTAAGACTAGCGGGAGGCGGCGAGCAGTACTTC

size: once
D: -
V: TRBV5-1
J: TRBJ2-2
CDR3: CASSLAETGELFF
DNA: TGCGCCAGCAGCTTGGCCGAGACCGGGGAGCTGTTTTTT

size: -
D: TRBD1
V: TRBV7-9
J: TRBJ2-2
CDR3: CAVRTGRSNTGELFF
DNA: TGTGCTGTGAGGACAGGGCGTTCGAACACCGGGGAGCTGTTTTTT

size: -
D: -
V: TRBV5-4
J: TRBJ2-3
CDR3: CASSSRTEPTDTQYF
DNA: TGTGCCAGCAGCTCGAGGACAGAGCCCACAGATACGCAGTATTTT

size: -
D: -
V: TRBV6-5
J: TRBJ2-2
CDR3: CASSMQTGTPPELFF
DNA: TGTGCCAGCAGCATGCAGACCGGGACACCCCCAGAGCTGTTTTTT

size: -
D: -
V: TRBV6-5
J: TRBJ2-6
CDR3: CASSKTAPGANVLTF
DNA: TGTGCCAGCAGCAAAACTGCGCCTGGGGCCAACGTCCTGACTTTC

size: few
D: -
V: TRBV9
J: TRBJ2-2
CDR3: CASSVGSGAATGELFF
DNA: TGTGCCAGCAGCGTAGGGTCGGGAGCCGCCACCGGGGAGCTGTTTTTT

size: -
D: -
V: TRBV2
J: TRBJ1-5
CDR3: CASSPTNSNQPQHF
DNA: TGTGCCAGCAGTCCGACAAATAGCAATCAGCCCCAGCATTTT

size: -
D: -
V: TRBV19
J: TRBJ2-6
CDR3: CASSSSRASGANVLTF
DNA: TGTGCCAGTAGTTCCTCGCGAGCGTCCGGGGCCAACGTCCTGACTTTC